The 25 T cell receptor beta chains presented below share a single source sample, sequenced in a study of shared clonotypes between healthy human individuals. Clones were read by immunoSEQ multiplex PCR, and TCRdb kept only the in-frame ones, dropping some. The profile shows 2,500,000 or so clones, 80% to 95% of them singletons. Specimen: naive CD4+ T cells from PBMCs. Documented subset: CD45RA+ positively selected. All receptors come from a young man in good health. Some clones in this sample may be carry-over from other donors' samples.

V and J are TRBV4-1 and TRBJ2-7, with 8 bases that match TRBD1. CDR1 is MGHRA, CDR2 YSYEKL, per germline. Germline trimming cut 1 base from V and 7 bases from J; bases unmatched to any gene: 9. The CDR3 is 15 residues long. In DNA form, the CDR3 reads TGCGCCAGCAGCCAAGGTACAGGGGGTATGGGTGAGCAGTACTTC. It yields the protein CASSQGTGGMGEQYF.

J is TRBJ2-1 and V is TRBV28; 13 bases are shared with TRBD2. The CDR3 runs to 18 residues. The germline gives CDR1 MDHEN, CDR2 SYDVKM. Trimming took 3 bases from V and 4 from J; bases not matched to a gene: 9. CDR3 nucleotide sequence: TGTGCCAGCAGTTTGTTTCGGACTAGCGGGAGCGTTTACAATGAGCAGTTCTTC. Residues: CASSLFRTSGSVYNEQFF.

CDR3 region: CASRVSPGQASTQYF. The DNA for the CDR3 is TGTGCCAGCAGAGTTTCACCGGGACAGGCGTCCACCCAGTACTTC. The chain carries TRBV6-1 and TRBJ2-5; 8 bases are a match to TRBD1. V trimming: 6 bases; J trimming: 8 bases; junction bases outside the gene matches: 14. The CDR3 totals 15 residues. Per the germline V gene, CDR1 is MNHNS and CDR2 is SASEGT.

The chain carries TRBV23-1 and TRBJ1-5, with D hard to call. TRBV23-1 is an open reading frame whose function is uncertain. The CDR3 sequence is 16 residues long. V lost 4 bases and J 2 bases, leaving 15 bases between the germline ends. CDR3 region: CASSPEAARGNQPQHF. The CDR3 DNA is TGCGCCAGCAGTCCTGAGGCAGCAAGGGGCAATCAGCCCCAGCATTTT.

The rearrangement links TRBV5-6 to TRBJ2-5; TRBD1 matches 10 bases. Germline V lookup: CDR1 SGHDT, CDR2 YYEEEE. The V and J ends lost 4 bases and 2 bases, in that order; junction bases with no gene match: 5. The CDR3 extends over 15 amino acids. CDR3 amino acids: CASSPADRGQETQYF. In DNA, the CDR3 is TGTGCCAGCAGCCCAGCGGACAGGGGGCAAGAGACCCAGTACTTC.

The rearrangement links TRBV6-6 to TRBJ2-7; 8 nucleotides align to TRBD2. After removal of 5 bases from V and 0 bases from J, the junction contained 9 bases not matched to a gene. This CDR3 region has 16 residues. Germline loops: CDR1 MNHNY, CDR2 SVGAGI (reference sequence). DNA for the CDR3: TGTGCCAGCAGTCCTGGACGGGGGGGGAGCTCCTACGAGCAGTACTTC. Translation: CASSPGRGGSSYEQYF.

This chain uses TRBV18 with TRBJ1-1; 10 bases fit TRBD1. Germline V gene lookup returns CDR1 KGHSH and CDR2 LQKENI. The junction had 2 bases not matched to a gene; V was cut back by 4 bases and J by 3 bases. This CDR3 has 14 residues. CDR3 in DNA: TGTGCCAGCTCACGGGGGACAGGGGACACTGAAGCTTTCTTT. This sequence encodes CASSRGTGDTEAFF.

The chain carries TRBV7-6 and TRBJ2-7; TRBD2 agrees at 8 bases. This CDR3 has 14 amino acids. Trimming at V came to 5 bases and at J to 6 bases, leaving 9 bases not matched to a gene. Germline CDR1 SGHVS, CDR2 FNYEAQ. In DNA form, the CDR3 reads TGTGCCAGCAGCCCCCGGGAGGGGCTTAGCGAGCAGTACTTC. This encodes CASSPREGLSEQYF.

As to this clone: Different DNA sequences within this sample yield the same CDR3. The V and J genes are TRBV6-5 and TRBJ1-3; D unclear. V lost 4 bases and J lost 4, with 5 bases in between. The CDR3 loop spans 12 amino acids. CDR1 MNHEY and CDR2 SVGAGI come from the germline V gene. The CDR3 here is CASSSRGNTIYF. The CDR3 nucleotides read TGTGCCAGCAGTTCCAGGGGAAACACCATATATTTT.

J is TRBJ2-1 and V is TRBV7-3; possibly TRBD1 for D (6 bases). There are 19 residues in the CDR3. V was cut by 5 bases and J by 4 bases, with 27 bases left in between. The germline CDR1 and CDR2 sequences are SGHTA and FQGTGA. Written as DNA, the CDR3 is TGTGCCAGCAGCCTTATGGGCCCAACTTACGGGACACCATACAATGAGCAGTTCTTC. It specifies CASSLMGPTYGTPYNEQFF. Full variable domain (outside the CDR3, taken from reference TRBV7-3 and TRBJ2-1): GAGVSQTPSNKVTEKGKYVELRCDPISGHTALYWYRQSLGQGPEFLIYFQGTGAADDSGLPNDRFFAVRPEGSVSTLKIQRTERGDSAVYLCASSLMGPTYGTPYNEQFFGPGTRLTVL.

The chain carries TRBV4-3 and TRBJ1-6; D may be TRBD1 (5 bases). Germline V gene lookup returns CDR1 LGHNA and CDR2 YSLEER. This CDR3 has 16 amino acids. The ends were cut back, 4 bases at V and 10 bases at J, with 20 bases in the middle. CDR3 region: CASSLRDDPSNSPLHF. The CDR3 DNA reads TGCGCCAGCAGCCTAAGGGACGACCCCTCGAACTCACCCCTCCACTTT.

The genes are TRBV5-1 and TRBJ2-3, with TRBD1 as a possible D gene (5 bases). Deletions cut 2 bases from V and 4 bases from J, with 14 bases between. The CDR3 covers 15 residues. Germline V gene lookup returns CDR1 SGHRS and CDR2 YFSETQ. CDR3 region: CASSLPGPRSDTQYF. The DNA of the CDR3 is TGCGCCAGCAGCTTACCAGGGCCAAGGTCAGATACGCAGTATTTT. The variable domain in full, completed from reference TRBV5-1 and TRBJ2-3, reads KAGVTQTPRYLIKTRGQQVTLSCSPISGHRSVSWYQQTPGQGLQFLFEYFSETQRNKGNFPGRFSGRQFSNSRSEMNVSTLELGDSALYLCASSLPGPRSDTQYFGPGTRLTVL.

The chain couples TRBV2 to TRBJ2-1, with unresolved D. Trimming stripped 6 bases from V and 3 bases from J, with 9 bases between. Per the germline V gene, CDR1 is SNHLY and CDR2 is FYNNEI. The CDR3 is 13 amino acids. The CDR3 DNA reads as TGTGCCAGCAGGCCAAAATTCTACAATGAGCAGTTCTTC. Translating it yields CASRPKFYNEQFF.

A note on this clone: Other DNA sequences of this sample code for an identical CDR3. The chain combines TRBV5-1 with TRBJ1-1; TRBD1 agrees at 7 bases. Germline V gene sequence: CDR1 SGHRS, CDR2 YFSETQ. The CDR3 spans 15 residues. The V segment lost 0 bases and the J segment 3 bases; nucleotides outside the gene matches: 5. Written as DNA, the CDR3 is TGCGCCAGCAGCTTGGAAGGCAGGGGGGACACTGAAGCTTTCTTT. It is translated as CASSLEGRGDTEAFF.

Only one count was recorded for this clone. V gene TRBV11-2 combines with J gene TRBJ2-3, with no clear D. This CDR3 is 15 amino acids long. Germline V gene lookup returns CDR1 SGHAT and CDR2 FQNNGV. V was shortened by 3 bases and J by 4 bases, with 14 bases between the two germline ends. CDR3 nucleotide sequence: TGTGCCAGCAGCTTTAACATGGGCAGACCAGATACGCAGTATTTT. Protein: CASSFNMGRPDTQYF.

CDR3 region: CASSEAGGPATGELFF. The CDR3 region has the DNA TGCGCCAGCAGTGAAGCGGGAGGGCCCGCAACCGGGGAGCTGTTTTTT. The chain is built from TRBV5-1 and TRBJ2-2, with 10 bases aligning to TRBD2. Germline V gene lookup returns CDR1 SGHRS and CDR2 YFSETQ. The CDR3 is made up of 16 amino acids. Trimming took 5 bases from V and 5 from J; bases not matched to a gene: 9.

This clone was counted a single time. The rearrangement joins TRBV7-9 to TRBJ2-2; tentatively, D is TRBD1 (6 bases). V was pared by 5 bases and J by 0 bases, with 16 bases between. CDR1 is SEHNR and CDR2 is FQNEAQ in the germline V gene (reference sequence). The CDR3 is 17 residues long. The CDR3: CASSGDRQAPNTGELFF. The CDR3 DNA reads TGTGCCAGCAGCGGCGATCGACAGGCTCCGAACACCGGGGAGCTGTTTTTT.

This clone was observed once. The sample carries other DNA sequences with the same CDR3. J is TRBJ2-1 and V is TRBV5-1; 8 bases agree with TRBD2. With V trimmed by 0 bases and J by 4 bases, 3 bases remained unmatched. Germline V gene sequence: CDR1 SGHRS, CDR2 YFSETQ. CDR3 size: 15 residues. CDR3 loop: CASSLALAGYNEQFF. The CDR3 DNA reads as TGCGCCAGCAGCTTGGCATTAGCGGGGTACAATGAGCAGTTCTTC.

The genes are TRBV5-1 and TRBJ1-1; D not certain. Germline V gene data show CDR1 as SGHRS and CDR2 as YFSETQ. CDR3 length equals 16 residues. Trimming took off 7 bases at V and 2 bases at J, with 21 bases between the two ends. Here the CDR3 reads CASSIRGGDSNTEAFF. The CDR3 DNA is TGCGCCAGCTCAATCCGAGGAGGAGATTCCAACACTGAAGCTTTCTTT.

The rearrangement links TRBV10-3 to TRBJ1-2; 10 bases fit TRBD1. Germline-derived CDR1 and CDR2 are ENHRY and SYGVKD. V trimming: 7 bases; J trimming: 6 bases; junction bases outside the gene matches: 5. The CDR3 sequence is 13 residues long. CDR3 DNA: TGTGCCATCACCGGGACAGGGGCGGATGGCTACACCTTC. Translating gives CAITGTGADGYTF.

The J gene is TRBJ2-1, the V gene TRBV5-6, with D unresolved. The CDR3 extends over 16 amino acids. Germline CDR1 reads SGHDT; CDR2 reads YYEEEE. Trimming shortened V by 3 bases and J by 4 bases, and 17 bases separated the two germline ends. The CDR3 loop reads CASSSSHMFGYNEQFF. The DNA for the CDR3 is TGTGCCAGCAGCTCCTCCCACATGTTCGGTTACAATGAGCAGTTCTTC.

The CDR3 region has the DNA TGTGCCAGCTCACCAATTGGACTCTGGATGTACAATGAGCAGTTCTTC. This encodes CASSPIGLWMYNEQFF. The V call is TRBV18, the J call TRBJ2-1; D is possibly TRBD2 (5 bases). V gave up 2 bases and J gave up 4 bases, with 15 bases separating them. The CDR3 runs to 16 residues. Germline V CDR1 and CDR2: KGHSH, LQKENI.

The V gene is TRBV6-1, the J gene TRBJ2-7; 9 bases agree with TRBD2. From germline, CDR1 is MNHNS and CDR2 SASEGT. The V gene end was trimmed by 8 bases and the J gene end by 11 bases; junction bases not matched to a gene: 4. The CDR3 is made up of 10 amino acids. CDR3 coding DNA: TGTGCCAGCCTAGGCGGGAGGGAGTACTTC. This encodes CASLGGREYF.

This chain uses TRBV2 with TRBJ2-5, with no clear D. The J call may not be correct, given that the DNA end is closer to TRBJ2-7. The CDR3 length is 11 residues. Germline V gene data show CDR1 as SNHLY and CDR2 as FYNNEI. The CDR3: CALGGSYEQYF. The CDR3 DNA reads TGTGCCCTCGGTGGTTCCTACGAGCAGTACTTC.

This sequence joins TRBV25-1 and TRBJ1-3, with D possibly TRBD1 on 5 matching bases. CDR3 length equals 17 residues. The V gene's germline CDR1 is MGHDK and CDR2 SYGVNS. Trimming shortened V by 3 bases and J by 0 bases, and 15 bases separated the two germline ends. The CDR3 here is CASSEGWGKNSGNTIYF. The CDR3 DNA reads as TGTGCCAGCAGTGAGGGTTGGGGGAAAAACTCTGGAAACACCATATATTTT. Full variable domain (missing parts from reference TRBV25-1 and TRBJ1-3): EADIYQTPRYLVIGTGKKITLECSQTMGHDKMYWYQQDPGMELHLIHYSYGVNSTEKGDLSSESTVSRIRTEHFPLTLESARPSHTSQYLCASSEGWGKNSGNTIYFGEGSWLTVV.